The 16 T cell receptor beta chains given below trace back to one sample, sequenced in a study of technical replicates of blood from a handful of donors. Method: immunoSEQ multiplex PCR; TCRdb's copy keeps in-frame clones and lacks some. The data hold under 90,000 clones, with roughly 98% observed a single time. The source material was T cells isolated from PBMCs. The receptors were gathered from a human donor in good health.

The chain links TRBV14 to TRBJ2-1, with 7 bases lining up with TRBD2. V trimming: 4 bases; J trimming: 0 bases; junction bases outside the gene matches: 6. CDR1 and CDR2 (germline): SGHDN, FVKESK. The length of the CDR3 is 16 residues. The CDR3 protein is CASSLRRTSSYNEQFF. The DNA of the CDR3 is TGTGCCAGCAGCCTTCGACGGACTAGCTCCTACAATGAGCAGTTCTTC.

V and J are TRBV27 and TRBJ2-2; tentatively, D is TRBD2 (6 bases). The CDR3 sequence is 15 residues long. V was trimmed by 2 bases and J by 5 bases, leaving 12 bases between them. Germline V gives CDR1 MNHEY, CDR2 SMNVEV (reference sequence). CDR3 amino acids: CASSLPGAGTGELFF. As DNA, the CDR3 is TGTGCCAGCAGTTTACCGGGAGCAGGGACCGGGGAGCTGTTTTTT.

The V and J genes are TRBV7-2 and TRBJ1-2; D call uncertain. The CDR3 runs 15 residues. The V and J ends lost 1 base and 5 bases respectively, with 14 bases between them. The germline gives CDR1 SGHTA, CDR2 FQGNSA. The CDR3 is CASSLGGGKAYGYTF. The CDR3 DNA follows: TGTGCCAGCAGCTTAGGCGGAGGGAAGGCATATGGCTACACCTTC.

The J gene is TRBJ1-6, the V gene TRBV7-9; D may be TRBD1 (5 bases). Trimming took 1 base from V and 5 from J, leaving 15 bases between them. The length of the CDR3 is 17 residues. Germline-derived CDR1 and CDR2 are SEHNR and FQNEAQ (reference sequence). This CDR3 is CASSLVPGNINNSPLHF. The CDR3 DNA reads TGTGCCAGCAGCTTAGTACCAGGGAATATCAATAATTCACCCCTCCACTTT.

The chain uses TRBV19 and TRBJ1-5, with TRBD1 identical over 8 bases. The CDR3 has 18 amino acids. V trimming: 3 bases; J trimming: 0 bases; junction bases outside the gene matches: 10. Germline-derived CDR1 and CDR2 are LNHDA and SQIVND (reference sequence). The CDR3 here is CASSIGAGGLNSNQPQHF. In nucleotides, the CDR3 is TGTGCCAGTAGTATCGGGGCAGGGGGCCTTAATAGCAATCAGCCCCAGCATTTT.

The chain has TRBV19 and TRBJ2-1; TRBD1 matches 9 bases. After removal of 8 bases from V and 2 bases from J, the junction contained 4 bases not matched to a gene. The CDR3 is made up of 14 amino acids. CDR1 and CDR2 from the germline V gene are LNHDA and SQIVND (reference sequence). The CDR3 nucleotides read TGTGCCAGTCGCCGGGACAGGGCCTACAATGAGCAGTTCTTC. Translating it yields CASRRDRAYNEQFF.

CDR3 sequence: CASSLWGGRETQYF. CDR3 sequence (DNA): TGCGCCAGCAGCTTGTGGGGGGGGCGAGAGACCCAGTACTTC. The J gene is TRBJ2-5, the V gene TRBV5-1, with D perhaps TRBD2 (7 bases). The CDR3 spans 14 residues. V was cut by 1 base and J by 4 bases, with 11 bases left in between. Germline CDR1 is SGHRS and CDR2 is YFSETQ.

V gene TRBV5-4 combines with J gene TRBJ1-2; D is perhaps TRBD1 (5 bases). The CDR3 consists of 13 residues. Germline CDR1 SGHNT, CDR2 YYREEE (reference sequence). Trimming removed 0 bases at V and 6 bases at J, with 9 bases between. The DNA of the CDR3 is TGTGCCAGCAGCTTGGGGCAGGGTAATGGCTACACCTTC. It specifies CASSLGQGNGYTF.

The chain links TRBV11-2 to TRBJ1-4, with D unresolved. Trimming stripped 5 bases from V and 0 bases from J, with 10 bases between. Germline CDR1 is SGHAT and CDR2 is FQNNGV. The CDR3 has 15 amino acids. CDR3 loop: CASSKDWATNEKLFF. In nucleotides, the CDR3 is TGTGCCAGCAGCAAGGACTGGGCAACTAATGAAAAACTGTTTTTT.

The chain uses TRBV2 and TRBJ2-7; 9 bases are a match to TRBD1. CDR3 size: 14 residues. V shed 8 bases and J 6 bases; nucleotides not matched to a gene: 11. CDR1 SNHLY and CDR2 FYNNEI come from the germline V gene. The chain's CDR3 is CASRRTGARGEQYF. CDR3 coding DNA: TGTGCCAGCCGCAGGACAGGGGCAAGGGGCGAGCAGTACTTC.

The chain has TRBV5-6 and TRBJ1-5; 9 bases match TRBD1. The V gene end was trimmed by 4 bases and the J gene end by 4 bases; junction bases not matched to a gene: 9. Germline V gene lookup returns CDR1 SGHDT and CDR2 YYEEEE. CDR3 length: 16 residues. The CDR3 sequence: CASSKGQGAKNQPQHF. CDR3 nucleotides: TGTGCCAGCAGCAAGGGACAGGGAGCTAAGAATCAGCCCCAGCATTTT.

The rearrangement uses TRBV5-1 and TRBJ2-3; unclear D gene. Germline CDR1 is SGHRS and CDR2 is YFSETQ. V dropped 0 bases and J dropped 6 bases, with 20 bases sitting between them. The CDR3 runs to 17 residues. The CDR3 reads CASSLGFERRFGDTQYF. Here the CDR3 DNA reads TGCGCCAGCAGCTTGGGGTTCGAAAGGCGATTCGGGGATACGCAGTATTTT. Complete variable domain (other parts from reference TRBV5-1 and TRBJ2-3): KAGVTQTPRYLIKTRGQQVTLSCSPISGHRSVSWYQQTPGQGLQFLFEYFSETQRNKGNFPGRFSGRQFSNSRSEMNVSTLELGDSALYLCASSLGFERRFGDTQYFGPGTRLTVL.

The rearrangement links TRBV28 to TRBJ1-2; no clear D gene. The germline V gene encodes CDR1 MDHEN and CDR2 SYDVKM. The CDR3 is made up of 11 amino acids. Trimming stripped 7 bases from V and 11 bases from J, with 14 bases between. DNA for the CDR3: TGTGCCAGCACGGGATCCCAGGAGTACACCTTC. Translated: CASTGSQEYTF.

This clone appeared once. The V gene is TRBV5-6, the J gene TRBJ2-5; D is perhaps TRBD2 (6 bases). The ends were cut back, 0 bases at V and 7 bases at J, with 13 bases in the middle. There are 14 residues in the CDR3. The germline V gene has CDR1 SGHDT and CDR2 YYEEEE. CDR3 region: CASSLGRRDGTQYF. The DNA for the CDR3 is TGTGCCAGCAGCTTGGGCCGGAGGGATGGGACCCAGTACTTC.

The J gene is TRBJ2-7, the V gene TRBV5-1; 7 bases align to TRBD1. Germline trimming cut 4 bases from V and 0 bases from J; bases unmatched to any gene: 7. CDR1 and CDR2 from the germline V gene are SGHRS and YFSETQ. The CDR3 totals 15 residues. CDR3 sequence (DNA): TGCGCCAGCAGCCCGAGGGGGCAAAGCTCCTACGAGCAGTACTTC. The encoded protein is CASSPRGQSSYEQYF.

The chain combines TRBV5-1 with TRBJ2-5, with 10 nucleotides matching TRBD1. This CDR3 comprises 15 residues. Germline lookup yields CDR1 SGHRS and CDR2 YFSETQ. With 2 bases clipped from V and 3 bases from J, the junction kept 4 bases outside the gene matches. The CDR3: CASSLIGTGEETQYF. The CDR3 region has the DNA TGCGCCAGCAGCTTAATCGGGACAGGGGAAGAGACCCAGTACTTC. Full variable domain (remainder filled in from reference TRBV5-1 and TRBJ2-5): KAGVTQTPRYLIKTRGQQVTLSCSPISGHRSVSWYQQTPGQGLQFLFEYFSETQRNKGNFPGRFSGRQFSNSRSEMNVSTLELGDSALYLCASSLIGTGEETQYFGPGTRLLVL.